The rows below give T cell receptor beta chains drawn from one sample of a study of OX40 agonist ivuxolimab in advanced cancers. This table comes from immunoSEQ multiplex PCR, and its TCRdb copy is limited to in-frame clones, with some not included. In the table there are over 9,500 clones, 65% to 75% of which are singletons. The sequencing used CD4+ or CD8+ T cells sorted from blood, collected in a trial of the OX40 agonist ivuxolimab. The receptor source for this set is an adult with an advanced solid tumor such as melanoma, head and neck, liver or kidney cancer. Both conserved end residues are part of each CDR3. A D gene is named only where the DNA matches it firmly. The size entry is marked missing in some rows and otherwise reads once, few, many or a size class.

D	size	V	J	DNA	CDR3
.	medium-sized	TRBV5-6	TRBJ1-2	TGTGCCAGCAGCACCCCGCGGGGGGGGCGGCGGGTCTATGGCTACACCTTC	CASSTPRGGRRVYGYTF
.	.	TRBV19	TRBJ2-2	TGTGCCAGTAGTCCTCGATCGCCCGGGGAGCTGTTTTTT	CASSPRSPGELFF
.	.	TRBV5-4	TRBJ1-4	TGTGCCAGCAGCTTGGATGGGGGGGGCAGTGAAAAACTGTTTTTT	CASSLDGGGSEKLFF
TRBD1	.	TRBV9	TRBJ1-1	TGTGCCAGCAGGCCGACGGACAGGGGAGCTGAAGCTTTCTTT	CASRPTDRGAEAFF
TRBD1	.	TRBV27	TRBJ1-2	TGTGCCAGCAGGGCAGGGGGGGACCGGGTGGGTGGCTACACCTTC	CASRAGGDRVGGYTF
TRBD2	few	TRBV16	TRBJ2-5	TGTGCCAGCAGCCAATCGAGCGGGGCGGGGTCAGAGACCCAGTACTTC	CASSQSSGAGSETQYF
TRBD1	.	TRBV27	TRBJ2-1	TGTGCCAGCAGTGCCCCAGGGGGCTACAATGAGCAGTTCTTC	CASSAPGGYNEQFF
.	once	TRBV7-9	TRBJ2-5	TGTGCCAGCAGACGGAGGAGGGGCGCGGGGTACCAAGAGACCCAGTACTTC	CASRRRRGAGYQETQYF
.	.	TRBV7-9	TRBJ2-1	TGTGCCAGCAGCGACGAGGGTAAACCCTACAATGAGCAGTTCTTC	CASSDEGKPYNEQFF
.	.	TRBV4-1	TRBJ2-1	TGCGCCAGCAGCCAAGATTTAGGGCGGCCCGGCAATGAGCAGTTCTTC	CASSQDLGRPGNEQFF
.	.	TRBV6-6	TRBJ1-1	TGTGCCAGCACCGCATACACTGAAGCTTTCTTT	CASTAYTEAFF
.	.	TRBV7-3	TRBJ2-1	TGTGCCAGCAGCTTGTCGCTCCGCAATGAGCAGTTCTTC	CASSLSLRNEQFF
TRBD1	.	TRBV7-9	TRBJ2-7	TGTGCCAGCAGCAGCCCACAGGGGGCAGGGGAGCAGTACTTC	CASSSPQGAGEQYF
.	.	TRBV5-4	TRBJ2-1	TGTGCCAGAATTCGACAGTTCTCCTACAATGAGCAGTTCTTC	CARIRQFSYNEQFF
.	.	TRBV19	TRBJ2-7	TGTGCCAGTAGTCCTTCGTCAGCTTACGAGCAGTACTTC	CASSPSSAYEQYF
TRBD2	.	TRBV10-1	TRBJ2-1	TGCGCCAGCAGTGAGTCGCTAGCGGGATCAAGATCCTACAATGAGCAGTTCTTC	CASSESLAGSRSYNEQFF
.	.	TRBV19	TRBJ1-1	TGTGCCAGTAGTATTATAGGGATGTACACTGAAGCTTTCTTT	CASSIIGMYTEAFF
.	once	TRBV11-2	TRBJ2-7	TGTGCCAGCAGCTTAGAGGTTAGCTCCTACGAGCAGTACTTC	CASSLEVSSYEQYF
TRBD1	medium-sized	TRBV28	TRBJ1-2	TGTGCCAGCAGTTTAGGGGGACAGGTTGATGGCTACACCTTC	CASSLGGQVDGYTF
.	.	TRBV5-6	TRBJ1-1	TGTGCCAGCAGCTCCCTGGGGGGTAGCACTGAAGCTTTCTTT	CASSSLGGSTEAFF
.	.	TRBV28	TRBJ2-7	TGTGCCAGCAGGCCCCGGGACGGCGTCTTTTACGAGCAGTACTTC	CASRPRDGVFYEQYF
TRBD1	hyperexpanded	TRBV6-5	TRBJ1-1	TGTGCCAGCAACCGACAGGGTAGCACTGAAGCTTTCTTT	CASNRQGSTEAFF
.	.	TRBV7-8	TRBJ1-5	TGTGCCAGCAGCTCTTCGGGGAGCAATCAGCCCCAGCATTTT	CASSSSGSNQPQHF
.	once	TRBV19	TRBJ1-5	TGTGCCAGTACCACGACAGAAACTGTTCAGCCCCAGCATTTT	CASTTTETVQPQHF
TRBD1	.	TRBV28	TRBJ1-5	TGTGCCAGCAGTTTTTTTGGGGGGACAGGGGGACCAAATCAGCCCCAGCATTTT	CASSFFGGTGGPNQPQHF
.	.	TRBV7-6	TRBJ1-1	TGTGCCAGCAGCTCACAACTAGGGGAGAACACTGAAGCTTTCTTT	CASSSQLGENTEAFF
TRBD2	.	TRBV19	TRBJ2-7	TGTGCCAGTAGTTTGGTAGCGGGAGGCTACGAGCAGTACTTC	CASSLVAGGYEQYF
.	.	TRBV7-9	TRBJ1-1	TGTGCCAGCAGCTTAGGGGGGGCCACTGAAGCTTTCTTT	CASSLGGATEAFF
.	once	TRBV19	TRBJ1-1	TGTGCCAGTACGGCAGCGAGTATGAACACTGAAGCTTTCTTT	CASTAASMNTEAFF
.	.	TRBV7-6	TRBJ2-6	TGTGCCAGCAGCTTATTAGGCGCTGGGGCCAACGTCCTGACTTTC	CASSLLGAGANVLTF
.	.	TRBV27	TRBJ2-5	TGTGCCAGCAGTTTAGGCCCCCGGGAGACCCAGTACTTC	CASSLGPRETQYF
.	medium-sized	TRBV7-9	TRBJ2-7	TGTGCCAGCAGCCCAATCTACGAGCAGTACTTC	CASSPIYEQYF
.	.	TRBV2	TRBJ2-7	TGTGCCAGCAGTGAAGCGGGCTCCCGACAGAGCTCCTACGAGCAGTACTTC	CASSEAGSRQSSYEQYF
TRBD1	.	TRBV29-1	TRBJ2-3	TGCAGCGTTGCTAGGGGACAGCTTGGAACAGATACGCAGTATTTT	CSVARGQLGTDTQYF
.	medium-sized	TRBV15	TRBJ2-2	TGTGCCACCAGCAGACGGGGCACCGGGGAGCTGTTTTTT	CATSRRGTGELFF
TRBD1	.	TRBV5-1	TRBJ2-1	TGCGCCAGCAGAGATACCGGGACAGGGGTCAATGAGCAGTTCTTC	CASRDTGTGVNEQFF
TRBD2	.	TRBV4-2	TRBJ2-1	TGTGCCAGCAGCCAAAATAGCGGGGGGGCGGATGAGCAGTTCTTC	CASSQNSGGADEQFF
.	.	TRBV11-2	TRBJ2-7	TGTGCCAGCAGCTTGGGGGCTGGCGAGCAGTACTTC	CASSLGAGEQYF
.	.	TRBV9	TRBJ2-2	TGTGCCAGCAGCGAAACCAACACCGGGGAGCTGTTTTTT	CASSETNTGELFF
TRBD1	once	TRBV6-5	TRBJ1-3	TGTGCCAGCAATGCAGGGGGTTTTTCTGGAAACACCATATATTTT	CASNAGGFSGNTIYF
.	.	TRBV11-3	TRBJ1-1	TGTGCCAGCAGCTTAGCTCGGGGCACTGAAGCTTTCTTT	CASSLARGTEAFF
.	.	TRBV4-3	TRBJ1-1	TGCGCCAGCAGCCAAGACAGGGCAGGGACTGAAGCTTTCTTT	CASSQDRAGTEAFF
.	.	TRBV9	TRBJ1-1	TGTGCCAGCAGCGTAGCTACCGGATTTAAAGCTTTCTTT	CASSVATGFKAFF
.	.	TRBV18	TRBJ2-7	TGTGCCAGCTCACCGACAGAGGGGGCCTACGAGCAGTACTTC	CASSPTEGAYEQYF
.	.	TRBV21-1	TRBJ1-5	TGTGCCAGCAGCAAAGGGAGGCAGGGAAGCAATCAGCCCCAGCATTTT	CASSKGRQGSNQPQHF
.	.	TRBV4-1	TRBJ2-1	TGCGCCAGCAGCCTATACTCCTACAATGAGCAGTTCTTC	CASSLYSYNEQFF
.	.	TRBV29-1	TRBJ2-1	TGCAGCCCAAGGTTGGGGTCCTACAATGAGCAGTTCTTC	CSPRLGSYNEQFF